The 6 T cell receptor beta chains listed next were all sequenced from one sample in a study of OX40 agonist ivuxolimab in advanced cancers. The method was the immunoSEQ multiplex PCR assay. Sourced from immuneACCESS, this table was stored by TCRdb with only in-frame sequences that have V and J called. A share of the clones is absent; for the studies checked, an unresolved V gene accounts for under half, and the remainder has no known explanation. The sample contains 65,000 to 85,000 clones, over 75% of them found a single time. Clones ranked in the top ten supply roughly 3.1% of the sample. The sample in question was CD4+ or CD8+ T cells sorted from blood, obtained in a trial of the OX40 agonist ivuxolimab. All receptors derive from an adult with an advanced solid tumor such as melanoma, head and neck, liver or kidney cancer.

The V and J genes are TRBV6-6 and TRBJ2-7; D is perhaps TRBD1 (6 bases). Germline V gene sequence: CDR1 MNHNY, CDR2 SVGAGI (reference sequence). This CDR3 region has 13 residues. The CDR3 spells CASSRGYTYEQYF. CDR3 bases: TGTGCATCCTCGAGGGGGTATACCTACGAGCAGTACTTC.

The CDR3 is CASSLIRQGTYGYTF. CDR3 nucleotides: TGTGCCAGCAGCTTAATTCGGCAGGGGACCTATGGCTACACCTTC. The J gene is TRBJ1-2, the V gene TRBV7-2; tentative D call: TRBD1 (6 bases). V was shortened by 2 bases and J by 4 bases, with 14 bases between the two germline ends. The CDR3 is 15 amino acids. Per the germline V gene, CDR1 is SGHTA and CDR2 is FQGNSA.

The rearrangement links TRBV29-1 to TRBJ2-5; tentative D call: TRBD1 (5 bases). This CDR3 spans 14 amino acids. Trimming took 5 bases from V and 2 from J, leaving 15 bases between them. Germline CDR1 reads SQVTM; CDR2 reads ANQGSEA. CDR3 nucleotide sequence: TGCAGCGTTCACAACAGGTTTATTCAAGAGACCCAGTACTTC. It yields the protein CSVHNRFIQETQYF.

This clone is a singleton in its sample. The chain links TRBV10-3 to TRBJ1-2, with 10 nucleotides matching TRBD1. The germline V gene has CDR1 ENHRY and CDR2 SYGVKD. With 6 bases clipped from V and 9 bases from J, the junction kept 7 bases outside the gene matches. The CDR3 contains 13 residues. The CDR3: CAISEDRGPSYTF. The CDR3 coding sequence is TGTGCCATCAGCGAAGACAGGGGGCCAAGCTACACCTTC.

The rearrangement links TRBV5-6 to TRBJ2-7; a possible D gene is TRBD1 (6 bases). The germline CDR1 and CDR2 sequences are SGHDT and YYEEEE. The CDR3 extends over 13 amino acids. V dropped 4 bases and J dropped 2 bases, with 10 bases sitting between them. CDR3 sequence (DNA): TGTGCCAGCAGCAACCGACAGGCCTACGAGCAGTACTTC. It codes for CASSNRQAYEQYF.

The chain employs TRBV2 and TRBJ2-7; tentatively, D is TRBD1 (6 bases). Trimming took 6 bases from V and 2 from J, leaving 11 bases between them. The germline V gene encodes CDR1 SNHLY and CDR2 FYNNEI. This CDR3 is built from 13 residues. The CDR3 nucleotides read TGTGCCAGCAGGCTGACAGGTCCCTACGAGCAGTACTTC. It is translated as CASRLTGPYEQYF. The full variable domain, completed using reference TRBV2 and TRBJ2-7, is EPEVTQTPSHQVTQMGQEVILRCVPISNHLYFYWYRQILGQKVEFLVSFYNNEISEKSEIFDDQFSVERPDGSNFTLKIRSTKLEDSAMYFCASRLTGPYEQYFGPGTRLTVT.